This note documents a single TCR beta chain sequence. The data were obtained in a study of OX40 agonist ivuxolimab in advanced cancers. The overall study: Participants, around 80% male, averaged about 59 years of age, ranging from roughly 23 to 90. People who had prior anti-PD-1, anti-PD-L1 or anti-CTLA-4 therapy could take part, and under 45% had some.

Patients were excluded for autoimmune disease history or systemic immunosuppression. The J segment lost 2 bases and the V segment lost 3 bases, leaving 6 bases of the junction unmatched. Germline V lookup: CDR1 MNHNS, CDR2 SASEGT. This CDR3 has 17 residues. Here immunoSEQ multiplex PCR was the method, and the copy in TCRdb shows in-frame clones only, minus some. The sample shows 50,000 to 70,000 clones, roughly four fifths of them seen only once. The specimen was CD4+ or CD8+ T cells sorted from blood, collected in a trial of the OX40 agonist ivuxolimab. The rearrangement joins TRBV6-1 to TRBJ1-6, with 8 bases identical to TRBD1. The sequence derives from an adult with an advanced solid tumor such as melanoma, head and neck, liver or kidney cancer. The CDR3 spells CASSDRGRVTYNSPLHF. In DNA, the CDR3 is TGTGCCAGCAGTGACAGGGGGCGCGTAACCTATAATTCACCCCTCCACTTT.